Following are 23 T cell receptor beta chains from one sample sequenced in a study of regulatory T cells in long-lasting Graves disease. Libraries of TCR beta came from iRepertoire HTBI primers plus Arm-PCR of CDR3 regions. TCRdb ran MiXCR on the multiplex PCR reads and lists one entry per CDR3 protein. The sample carries 500,000 to 800,000 distinct CDR3 sequences, 30% recorded once. Noted time point: persistent/refractory GD, antithyroid drugs over 5 years with positive TRAb. Making the TCR library involved RNA that had been extracted from PBMCs. The specimen was peripheral blood mononuclear cells (PBMCs), collected when the disease was refractory, from a patient treated with antithyroid drugs. All receptors come from a female donor with Graves disease.

The chain is built from TRBV11-2 and TRBJ1-1; maybe TRBD1 (5 bases). The germline V and J ends were trimmed by 5 bases and 11 bases, with 15 bases remaining between them. There are 12 residues in the CDR3. Germline-derived CDR1 and CDR2 are SGHAT and FQNNGV. The CDR3 DNA sequence: TGTGCCAGCAGCCGGGACGGATGGTACGCTTTCTTT. It codes for CASSRDGWYAFF.

The sample holds many counts of this clonotype. The V and J genes are TRBV6-1 and TRBJ2-5; TRBD2 matches 8 bases. Germline CDR1 reads MNHNS; CDR2 reads SASEGT. CDR3 size: 13 residues. The J segment lost 3 bases and the V segment lost 5 bases, leaving 2 bases of the junction unmatched. CDR3 sequence reads: CASSRTSKETQYF. CDR3 sequence (DNA): TGTGCCAGCAGTAGGACTAGCAAAGAGACCCAGTACTTC.

The genes are TRBV29-1 and TRBJ1-1; D not resolved. Germline CDR1 and CDR2: SQVTM and ANQGSEA. This CDR3 contains 13 residues. V gave up 0 bases and J gave up 3 bases, with 8 bases separating them. The CDR3 sequence is CSVEDYLDTEAFF. DNA for the CDR3: TGCAGCGTTGAAGATTATCTCGACACTGAAGCTTTCTTT.

This rearrangement joins TRBV29-1 to TRBJ2-2; 9 bases match TRBD2. V dropped 4 bases and J dropped 7; count of bases not matched to a gene: 16. In germline, CDR1 is SQVTM, CDR2 ANQGSEA. The CDR3 runs to 17 residues. Written as DNA, the CDR3 is TGCAGCGTTGTGGCCCATAGCGGGAGAAATCGGGGCGGGGAGCTGTTTTTT. Amino acids: CSVVAHSGRNRGGELFF.

This chain uses TRBV20-1 with TRBJ1-5, with TRBD1 matching over 11 bases. The CDR3 covers 18 residues. Germline V gives CDR1 DFQATT, CDR2 SNEGSKA (reference sequence). V trimming: 5 bases; J trimming: 1 base; junction bases outside the gene matches: 13. CDR3 protein: CSALIRTGGARSNQPQHF. CDR3 coding DNA: TGCAGTGCTTTAATCAGGACAGGGGGCGCTAGGAGCAATCAGCCCCAGCATTTT.

In its sample, this clonotype was seen a few times. The V call is TRBV24-1, the J call TRBJ2-2, with D perhaps TRBD2 (7 bases). Trimming left V 3 bases short and J 4 bases short, with 11 bases between. The V gene's germline CDR1 is KGHDR and CDR2 SFDVKD. The CDR3 is made up of 15 amino acids. CDR3 loop: CATSDGGALTGELFF. The DNA of the CDR3 is TGTGCCACCAGTGATGGGGGGGCTCTCACCGGGGAGCTGTTTTTT.

As concerns this clonotype: A read error may explain this, as a much larger clone is one base away. The chain uses TRBV2 and TRBJ1-1, with TRBD1 matching 10 bases. Germline CDR1 and CDR2: SNHLY and FYNNEI. After removal of 8 bases from V and 4 bases from J, the junction contained 10 bases not matched to a gene. This CDR3 is built from 15 residues. The CDR3 protein is CASARLGQGSTEAFF. CDR3 nucleotide sequence: TGTGCCAGCGCCCGATTGGGACAGGGGAGCACTGAAGCTTTCTTT. The full variable domain, its missing parts supplied by reference TRBV2 and TRBJ1-1, is EPEVTQTPSHQVTQMGQEVILRCVPISNHLYFYWYRQILGQKVEFLVSFYNNEISEKSEIFDDQFSVERPDGSNFTLKIRSTKLEDSAMYFCASARLGQGSTEAFFGQGTRLTVV.

This clonotype was recorded many times. The gene calls are TRBV19 and TRBJ1-2; 7 nucleotides match TRBD1. This CDR3 is 13 amino acids long. In germline, CDR1 is LNHDA, CDR2 SQIVND (reference sequence). V trimming: 10 bases; J trimming: 4 bases; junction bases outside the gene matches: 9. CDR3 DNA: TGTGCCACCTTGGGCAGGGGGTCCTATGGCTACACCTTC. It translates to CATLGRGSYGYTF.

The chain uses TRBV10-3 and TRBJ1-2; possibly TRBD1 for D (6 bases). V lost 6 bases, J lost 2 bases, and 16 bases lay in between. The CDR3 loop spans 15 amino acids. Looked up from germline, CDR1 is ENHRY and CDR2 is SYGVKD. The CDR3 sequence: CAISVAEGQNYGYTF. The CDR3 nucleotides are TGTGCCATCAGCGTGGCGGAGGGACAAAACTATGGCTACACCTTC.

The chain couples TRBV12-3 or TRBV12-4 to TRBJ2-7; 11 bases are a match to TRBD2. The CDR3 length is 14 residues. The J segment lost 7 bases and the V segment lost 6 bases, leaving 8 bases of the junction unmatched. In nucleotides, the CDR3 is TGTGCCAGCAGCTTACTAGCGGGAGCTCGAGAGCAGTACTTC. This gives the protein CASSLLAGAREQYF.

This clonotype was observed a handful of times. This chain connects TRBV5-1 to TRBJ1-4, with no clear D. The CDR3 loop spans 17 amino acids. CDR1 and CDR2 (germline): SGHRS, YFSETQ. With 4 bases removed from V and 7 bases from J, the gap between germline ends came to 23 bases. The CDR3 bases are TGCGCCAGCAGCCGTTCTGACCCTCCGGGTCGGTCTGAAAAACTGTTTTTT. It yields the protein CASSRSDPPGRSEKLFF.

The chain carries TRBV3-1 and TRBJ1-5; D is unclear. The germline V gene has CDR1 LGHDT and CDR2 YNNKEL (reference sequence). V lost 1 base, J lost 5 bases, and 3 bases lay in between. This CDR3 has 12 residues. The CDR3 loop reads CASSQADQPQHF. The CDR3 DNA reads TGTGCCAGCAGCCAAGCCGATCAGCCCCAGCATTTT. Based on the CDR3 plus reference TRBV3-1 and TRBJ1-5, the full variable domain is DTAVSQTPKYLVTQMGNDKSIKCEQNLGHDTMYWYKQDSKKFLKIMFSYNNKELIINETVPNRFSPKSPDKAHLNLHINSLELGDSAVYFCASSQADQPQHFGDGTRLSIL.

The table lists this clonotype with a count of one. V is TRBV6-2 or TRBV6-3 and J is TRBJ2-1; tentative D call: TRBD1 (6 bases). V lost 6 bases and J 12 bases, leaving 15 bases between the germline ends. The CDR3 sequence is 12 residues long. Germline V gives CDR1 MNHEY, CDR2 SVGEGT. CDR3 DNA sequence: TGTGCCAGCAGCCCCCTTGGGGGCGGGCAGTTCTTC. Protein: CASSPLGGGQFF.

The chain carries TRBV18 and TRBJ2-7; 10 bases are a match to TRBD1. Germline V gene data show CDR1 as KGHSH and CDR2 as LQKENI. The CDR3 is 13 amino acids. Unmatched junction bases numbered 3, after V lost 7 bases and J lost 3 bases. The CDR3 reads CASFRDRGYEQYF. CDR3 DNA sequence: TGTGCCAGCTTCCGGGACAGGGGCTACGAGCAGTACTTC.

This clonotype was observed many times. The chain combines TRBV28 with TRBJ2-5, with TRBD2 identical over 9 bases. Per the germline V gene, CDR1 is MDHEN and CDR2 is SYDVKM. With 5 bases clipped from V and 3 bases from J, the junction kept 10 bases outside the gene matches. The CDR3 contains 16 residues. CDR3 amino acids: CASSPPSGAYEETQYF. The CDR3 bases are TGTGCCAGCAGTCCGCCTAGCGGGGCCTACGAAGAGACCCAGTACTTC.

This clonotype was seen only a few times. The rearrangement uses TRBV6-1 and TRBJ1-1; D is possibly TRBD1 (5 bases). The CDR3 covers 15 residues. From germline, CDR1 is MNHNS and CDR2 SASEGT. V shed 4 bases and J shed 5 bases, with 17 bases lying between them. The CDR3 DNA reads as TGTGCCAGCAGTGTTACCGGTGTGGGGGGAACTGAAGCTTTCTTT. Amino acids: CASSVTGVGGTEAFF.

The V call is TRBV29-1, the J call TRBJ1-2; 7 nucleotides match TRBD1. V lost 3 bases, J lost 5 bases, and 6 bases stayed unmatched. The CDR3 extends over 13 amino acids. CDR1 and CDR2 (germline): SQVTM, ANQGSEA. The CDR3 DNA sequence: TGCAGCGTTGAGCCCCCAGGGGGGTATGGCTACACCTTC. It translates to CSVEPPGGYGYTF.

V gene TRBV6-9 combines with J gene TRBJ2-7; TRBD1 matches 8 bases. The CDR3 is 13 amino acids. The V gene's germline CDR1 is MNHGY and CDR2 SVAAGI. J was trimmed by 4 bases and V by 3 bases; bases with no gene match: 2. CDR3 in DNA: TGTGCCAGCAGTTACAACAGGGGGTACGAGCAGTACTTC. As protein: CASSYNRGYEQYF.

CDR3 nucleotide sequence: TGTGCCAGCAGCGTTCGAATGGACACTGAAGCTTTCTTT. It encodes CASSVRMDTEAFF. The rearrangement links TRBV7-6 to TRBJ1-1, with unresolved D. This CDR3 contains 13 residues. The germline CDR1 and CDR2 sequences are SGHVS and FNYEAQ. V lost 5 bases to trimming and J lost 3 bases, with 10 bases between them.

The rearrangement uses TRBV20-1 and TRBJ2-7, with D possibly being TRBD1 (6 bases). CDR1 and CDR2 (germline): DFQATT, SNEGSKA (reference sequence). The CDR3 extends over 14 amino acids. Trimming cost V 1 base and J 2 bases, with 12 bases left between them. CDR3 protein: CSARGEGGPYEQYF. The CDR3 nucleotides are TGCAGTGCTAGAGGGGAAGGGGGACCCTACGAGCAGTACTTC.

The CDR3 region is CASSVGQSYEQYF. CDR3 coding DNA: TGTGCCAGCAGCGTTGGACAAAGCTACGAGCAGTACTTC. This chain joins TRBV5-6 and TRBJ2-7, with a weak D call TRBD1 (5 bases). Trimming shortened V by 4 bases and J by 3 bases, and 11 bases separated the two germline ends. Looked up from germline, CDR1 is SGHDT and CDR2 is YYEEEE. The CDR3 spans 13 residues.

This clonotype has a handful of counts. The genes are TRBV27 and TRBJ1-6; D possibly corresponds to TRBD1 (5 bases). V was clipped by 5 bases and J by 7 bases, with 18 bases between them. The V gene's germline CDR1 is MNHEY and CDR2 SMNVEV (reference sequence). The CDR3 totals 16 residues. CDR3 residues: CASSRASTVGNSPLHF. As DNA, the CDR3 is TGTGCCAGCAGTCGCGCCTCGACAGTAGGGAATTCACCCCTCCACTTT.

As to this clonotype: The CDR3 ends on some other residue instead of the conserved phenylalanine or tryptophan, so this is likely a read error. The chain joins TRBV7-2 to TRBJ1-5; D uncertain. The CDR3 runs to 14 residues. The V and J ends lost 3 bases and 3 bases respectively, with 9 bases between them. Germline CDR1 and CDR2: SGHTA and FQGNSA. CDR3 loop: CASSFIGANQPQHS. CDR3 nucleotides: TGTGCCAGCAGCTTTATAGGAGCCAATCAGCCCCAGCATTCT.